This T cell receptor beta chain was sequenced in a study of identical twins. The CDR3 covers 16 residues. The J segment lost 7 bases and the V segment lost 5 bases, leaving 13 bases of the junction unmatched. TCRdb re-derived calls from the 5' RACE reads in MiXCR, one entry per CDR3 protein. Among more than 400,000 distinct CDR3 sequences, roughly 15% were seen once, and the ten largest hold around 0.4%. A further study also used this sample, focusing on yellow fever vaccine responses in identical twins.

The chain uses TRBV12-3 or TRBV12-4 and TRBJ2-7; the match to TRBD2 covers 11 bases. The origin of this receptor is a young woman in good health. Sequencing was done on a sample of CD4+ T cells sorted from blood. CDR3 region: CASSTLPSGRFGEQYF. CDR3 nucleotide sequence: TGTGCCAGCAGTACCCTACCTAGCGGGAGGTTCGGAGAGCAGTACTTC.